This entry lists 9 T cell receptor beta chains sequenced from one sample in a study of blood T cell repertoires in COVID-19. The data were produced by immunoSEQ multiplex PCR, yet TCRdb's version contains in-frame clones alone and is incomplete. The table lists about 94,000 clones, around 82% of them singletons. The sequenced sample was peripheral blood. The receptor source for this set is a man aged 55 to 70 with acute or convalescent COVID-19.

The V call is TRBV7-2, the J call TRBJ2-1; TRBD1 agrees at 7 bases. The V and J ends lost 3 bases and 2 bases, in that order; junction bases with no gene match: 1. The germline gives CDR1 SGHTA, CDR2 FQGNSA. The CDR3 extends over 14 amino acids. CDR3 nucleotides: TGTGCCAGCAGCTTCGGGACAGCCTACAATGAGCAGTTCTTC. Translated: CASSFGTAYNEQFF.

The chain joins TRBV28 to TRBJ2-7; TRBD1 matches 8 bases. The V and J ends lost 6 bases and 3 bases, in that order; junction bases with no gene match: 10. This CDR3 is 15 amino acids long. Germline assignment: CDR1 MDHEN and CDR2 SYDVKM. The CDR3 DNA sequence: TGTGCCAGCAGCTCCACAGGGGGTTCCCACTACGAGCAGTACTTC. Amino acids: CASSSTGGSHYEQYF.

This clone was observed a single time. The rearrangement uses TRBV15 and TRBJ1-5, with 8 positions matching TRBD1. This CDR3 spans 16 amino acids. Germline lookup yields CDR1 LNHNV and CDR2 YYDKDF (reference sequence). V dropped 4 bases and J dropped 4; count of bases not matched to a gene: 9. DNA of the CDR3: TGTGCCACCAGCACTAATTCACAGGGGGTTAATCAGCCCCAGCATTTT. Amino acids: CATSTNSQGVNQPQHF.

The chain carries TRBV19 and TRBJ2-1; 10 bases align to TRBD2. CDR3 length: 17 amino acids. The germline gives CDR1 LNHDA, CDR2 SQIVND (reference sequence). Losses at the gene ends were 1 base for V and 7 bases for J; bases not matched to a gene: 10. CDR3 amino acids: CASSIGRGSGGLNEQFF. As DNA, the CDR3 is TGTGCCAGTAGTATAGGAAGGGGTAGCGGGGGGCTAAATGAGCAGTTCTTC.

This rearrangement joins TRBV6-5 to TRBJ2-1; 9 bases are a match to TRBD2. The V and J ends lost 5 bases and 2 bases, in that order; junction bases with no gene match: 4. Per germline, CDR1 MNHEY and CDR2 SVGAGI. The CDR3 spans 15 residues. The CDR3 loop reads CASSQIAGAYNEQFF. CDR3 nucleotide sequence: TGTGCCAGCAGTCAGATAGCGGGGGCCTACAATGAGCAGTTCTTC.

The chain has TRBV2 and TRBJ1-2; 7 bases match TRBD1. Germline CDR1 SNHLY, CDR2 FYNNEI. J was trimmed by 0 bases and V by 2 bases; bases with no gene match: 15. The CDR3 extends over 19 amino acids. In nucleotides, the CDR3 is TGTGCCAGCAGTGAACGACTAATCAGGGACAGCCATGCTAACTATGGCTACACCTTC. The encoded protein is CASSERLIRDSHANYGYTF.

The J gene is TRBJ2-5, the V gene TRBV5-5, with 8 bases matching TRBD1. From germline, CDR1 is SGHKS and CDR2 YYEKEE (reference sequence). Unmatched junction bases numbered 9, after V lost 4 bases and J lost 4 bases. The CDR3 extends over 15 amino acids. Here the CDR3 reads CASSPRTGLTETQYF. The CDR3 region has the DNA TGTGCCAGCAGCCCCCGGACAGGGCTTACAGAGACCCAGTACTTC.

V usage is TRBV24-1 and J usage is TRBJ1-2; 8 nucleotides agree with TRBD1. The germline V gene encodes CDR1 KGHDR and CDR2 SFDVKD. The CDR3 length is 14 residues. J was trimmed by 6 bases and V by 10 bases; bases with no gene match: 12. CDR3 sequence reads: CATSTGQGRDGYTF. As DNA, the CDR3 is TGTGCCACAAGCACCGGACAGGGACGGGATGGCTACACCTTC.

This sequence joins TRBV5-1 and TRBJ2-6, with TRBD2 matching 7 bases. The CDR3 runs to 17 residues. Germline V CDR1 and CDR2: SGHRS, YFSETQ. V shed 1 base and J 0 bases; nucleotides not matched to a gene: 4. CDR3 sequence: CASSLKAGSSGANVLTF. Here the CDR3 DNA reads TGCGCCAGCAGCTTGAAAGCGGGGAGCTCTGGGGCCAACGTCCTGACTTTC.